This TCR beta chain was profiled in a study of T cells after yellow fever vaccination. Overall study: Each of the EM, EMRA, CM and Tscm memory subsets was sorted based on CD3, CD45RA, CCR7 and CD95. General study findings and limits: Memory subsets that were sorted on day 0 lacked detectable signal for almost all vaccine-responding clonotypes.

TCR cDNA, made by 5'RACE template switching, carried an added universal primer site and UMIs. TCRdb re-called the 5' RACE reads through MiXCR, storing one row per CDR3 protein. Of about 46,000 distinct CDR3 sequences in the sample, just under 6.5% were seen once. This clonotype has just a few counts. This receptor was taken from a young man who received the YFV17D yellow fever vaccine. The material sequenced was PBMCs, either bulk or a sorted T-cell subset (CD4+, CD8+, memory, or dextramer-sorted; not recorded which), taken 45 days after the yellow fever booster vaccination.

CDR3 DNA: TGTGCCAGCAGCTTAGTGGGGACGGGGAGCTACGAGCAGTACTTC. Its translation is CASSLVGTGSYEQYF. The chain is built from TRBV11-2 and TRBJ2-7; TRBD1 or TRBD2 may be the D gene (5 bases each). V was shortened by 1 base and J by 3 bases, with 13 bases between the two germline ends. The germline V gene has CDR1 SGHAT and CDR2 FQNNGV. This CDR3 has 15 amino acids.